The T cell receptor beta chain under discussion was sequenced for a study of monozygotic twins with inflammatory bowel disease. CDR1 and CDR2 (germline): LGHNA, YSLEER. The CDR3 extends over 13 amino acids. Each CDR3 protein gets one entry in TCRdb, which reprocessed the 5' RACE reads and gives no DNA. This sample's clone table lists 420,000 or so distinct CDR3 sequences. This TCR came from a human donor with ulcerative colitis or Crohn's disease, or a healthy co-twin of an affected twin (not recorded which). The V gene is TRBV4-3, the J gene TRBJ1-4; the TCRdb D gene call, TRBD1, has no DNA to confirm it. Sequenced sample: blood. The CDR3 reads CASSQGQGLGLFF.